The 23 T cell receptor beta chains listed next were all sequenced from one sample in a study of Ad26.COV2.S vaccination and SARS-CoV-2 variants. The protocol was immunoSEQ multiplex PCR, while the TCRdb copy is restricted to in-frame clones and leaves out a portion. The table shows 350,000 to 450,000 clones, with around 84% occurring only once. The treatment denotes: around 19 received Ad26.COV2.S at low or high dose, single or two shots; several received placebo; per-sample allocation not given. Following the first vaccine or placebo injection, samples were taken on day 63. The starting material was peripheral blood, obtained in a trial of Ad26.COV2.S vaccine versus placebo. These receptors were collected from a person between 18 and 65 years old who received the Ad26.COV2.S COVID-19 vaccine or a placebo.

The CDR3 nucleotides read TGTGCCTGGAGTGTCTATGCAACTAATGAAAAACTGTTTTTT. Its protein product is CAWSVYATNEKLFF. The V call is TRBV30, the J call TRBJ1-4; D ambiguous. The CDR3 length is 14 residues. The ends were cut back, 0 bases at V and 0 bases at J, with 5 bases in the middle. Per germline, CDR1 GTSNPN and CDR2 SVGIG (reference sequence).

The chain employs TRBV14 and TRBJ2-5; D might be TRBD1 or TRBD2, each matching 5 bases. The CDR3 extends over 15 amino acids. Looked up from germline, CDR1 is SGHDN and CDR2 is FVKESK. V dropped 0 bases and J dropped 5 bases, with 13 bases sitting between them. The DNA of the CDR3 is TGTGCCAGCAGCCAAGATCGACGGGACGGGGAGACCCAGTACTTC. As protein: CASSQDRRDGETQYF.

This chain joins TRBV12-3 or TRBV12-4 and TRBJ1-1; a weak D match, TRBD1 (5 bases). Trimming cost V 7 bases and J 0 bases, with 9 bases left between them. This CDR3 region has 13 residues. The CDR3 sequence: CASTARVNTEAFF. In DNA, the CDR3 is TGTGCCAGCACCGCCAGGGTGAACACTGAAGCTTTCTTT.

The chain joins TRBV7-8 to TRBJ2-7; a weak D match, TRBD2 (7 bases). The CDR3 spans 20 residues. CDR1 and CDR2 (germline): SGHVS, FQNEAQ. V lost 5 bases to trimming and J lost 0 bases, with 29 bases between them. The CDR3 spells CASSILGGAGFFESSYEQYF. DNA of the CDR3: TGTGCCAGCAGCATACTAGGGGGGGCAGGGTTTTTTGAAAGCTCCTACGAGCAGTACTTC.

In this sample, this clone turned up a few times. The chain links TRBV6-5 to TRBJ1-1, with D tentatively TRBD1 (6 bases). The CDR3 is 16 amino acids. Trimming pared 1 base from V and 4 bases from J, leaving 16 bases between. CDR1 and CDR2 (germline): MNHEY, SVGAGI. The CDR3 sequence: CASSYFLRGAGTEAFF. For the CDR3, the DNA is TGTGCCAGCAGTTACTTTCTTCGGGGGGCAGGCACTGAAGCTTTCTTT.

This clone was recorded a few times. For the CDR3, the DNA is TGTGCCAGCAGCCAAATGGACCGCCATCTAGCCAAAAACATTCAGTACTTC. This translates into CASSQMDRHLAKNIQYF. This rearrangement joins TRBV6-2 or TRBV6-3 to TRBJ2-4; no reliable D call. The CDR3 extends over 17 amino acids. Trimming took off 6 bases at V and 0 bases at J, with 18 bases between the two ends. Germline-derived CDR1 and CDR2 are MNHEY and SVGEGT.

Comment on this clone: The same CDR3 is also encoded by other DNA sequences in this sample. The chain carries TRBV30 and TRBJ1-3; unclear D gene. Germline-derived CDR1 and CDR2 are GTSNPN and SVGIG (reference sequence). This CDR3 is 13 amino acids long. Trimming left V 1 base short and J 1 base short, with 5 bases between. The CDR3 DNA follows: TGTGCCTGGAGTGCCGGGTCTGGAAACACCATATATTTT. Residues: CAWSAGSGNTIYF.

This clone appeared a few times. The rearrangement joins TRBV25-1 to TRBJ1-3; no clear D. V was trimmed by 4 bases and J by 0 bases, leaving 13 bases between them. The CDR3 has 16 residues. CDR1 is MGHDK and CDR2 is SYGVNS in the germline V gene. The CDR3 nucleotides are TGTGCCAGCAGTGCATTGCACAGTAACTCTGGAAACACCATATATTTT. It codes for CASSALHSNSGNTIYF.

The V gene is TRBV13, the J gene TRBJ2-3; TRBD2 matches at 8 bases. CDR1 and CDR2 from the germline V gene are PRHDT and FYEKMQ (reference sequence). V gave up 5 bases and J gave up 5 bases; unmatched junction bases: 9. This CDR3 comprises 15 residues. The CDR3 sequence: CASSHGGGLRDTQYF. The CDR3 DNA sequence: TGTGCCAGCAGCCACGGGGGGGGGCTGCGAGATACGCAGTATTTT.

The gene calls are TRBV7-2 and TRBJ2-3; TRBD2 is a possible D gene (5 bases). This CDR3 is 15 amino acids long. Germline loops: CDR1 SGHTA, CDR2 FQGNSA. V was trimmed by 2 bases and J by 6 bases, leaving 15 bases between them. In DNA, the CDR3 is TGTGCCAGCAGCTTAACGCGGGTGGTTGGGGATACGCAGTATTTT. It is translated as CASSLTRVVGDTQYF.

The gene calls are TRBV3-1 (or the pseudogene TRBV3-2) and TRBJ2-3; D remains ambiguous. CDR1 is LGHDT, CDR2 YNNKEL, per germline (reference sequence). The CDR3 sequence is 13 residues long. The V and J ends lost 1 base and 3 bases respectively, with 5 bases between them. This chain's CDR3 is CASSQVPTDTQYF. In DNA, the CDR3 is TGTGCCAGCAGCCAAGTTCCGACAGATACGCAGTATTTT.

V is TRBV20-1 and J is TRBJ1-2; no clear D gene. Looked up from germline, CDR1 is DFQATT and CDR2 is SNEGSKA (reference sequence). V gave up 3 bases and J gave up 1 base, with 6 bases separating them. CDR3 length: 12 residues. CDR3 residues: CSASANNYGYTF. In DNA form, the CDR3 reads TGCAGTGCTAGTGCAAATAACTATGGCTACACCTTC.

The rearrangement uses TRBV6-4 and TRBJ2-2; D gene ambiguous. The CDR3 extends over 13 amino acids. Germline V CDR1 and CDR2: MRHNA, SNTAGT. The V and J ends lost 3 bases and 7 bases respectively, with 9 bases between them. DNA of the CDR3: TGTGCCAGCAGTGAGGCGGAGAACGGGGAGCTGTTTTTT. Its translation is CASSEAENGELFF.

This sequence joins TRBV6-5 and TRBJ2-7; TRBD2 might be the D (6 bases). Per germline, CDR1 MNHEY and CDR2 SVGAGI. V was trimmed by 4 bases and J by 0 bases, leaving 7 bases between them. The CDR3 runs to 13 residues. The CDR3 reads CASSWDSSYEQYF. For the CDR3, the DNA is TGTGCCAGCAGTTGGGACTCCTCCTACGAGCAGTACTTC.

The gene calls are TRBV5-5 and TRBJ2-3; 13 nucleotides align to TRBD2. CDR1 and CDR2 (germline): SGHKS, YYEKEE (reference sequence). The trim removed 4 bases at V and 3 bases at J, leaving 5 bases unmatched. The CDR3 is 16 residues long. CDR3 amino acids: CASSAGLAGVTDTQYF. The CDR3 coding sequence is TGTGCCAGCAGCGCAGGACTAGCGGGGGTGACAGATACGCAGTATTTT.

The chain employs TRBV28 and TRBJ1-2, with D perhaps TRBD1 (6 bases). The CDR3 spans 13 residues. Looked up from germline, CDR1 is MDHEN and CDR2 is SYDVKM. The V gene lost 2 bases and the J gene lost 2 bases, with 6 bases spanning the gap. CDR3 bases: TGTGCCAGCAGTTTAGGGACAAACTATGGCTACACCTTC. Protein product: CASSLGTNYGYTF.

The rearrangement joins TRBV7-2 to TRBJ2-7; TRBD1 matches at 8 bases. V gave up 2 bases and J gave up 5 bases; unmatched junction bases: 5. The CDR3 sequence is 14 residues long. The germline V gene encodes CDR1 SGHTA and CDR2 FQGNSA. CDR3 DNA: TGTGCCAGCAGCTTATTCCAGGGGGCGGACGAGCAGTACTTC. It is translated as CASSLFQGADEQYF.

This clone has a handful of counts. DNA for the CDR3: TGTGCCAGCAGCCAACACCCAGACGAGCAGTACTTC. As protein: CASSQHPDEQYF. The rearrangement uses TRBV5-5 and TRBJ2-7; no clear D gene. V dropped 4 bases and J dropped 5 bases, with 10 bases sitting between them. In germline, CDR1 is SGHKS, CDR2 YYEKEE (reference sequence). This CDR3 region has 12 residues.

This chain uses TRBV24-1 with TRBJ2-7; D gene unclear. The length of the CDR3 is 12 residues. Germline assignment: CDR1 KGHDR and CDR2 SFDVKD. Trimming took 9 bases from V and 4 from J, leaving 12 bases between them. CDR3 in amino acids: CATAQTQYEQYF. CDR3 nucleotide sequence: TGTGCCACCGCCCAAACCCAATACGAGCAGTACTTC.

The chain is built from TRBV7-2 and TRBJ2-7; D possibly corresponds to TRBD1 (8 bases). The CDR3 totals 14 residues. V was pared by 8 bases and J by 2 bases, with 16 bases between. Germline V lookup: CDR1 SGHTA, CDR2 FQGNSA. Written as DNA, the CDR3 is TGTGCCAGCGGGAGGGACAGGTCTACCTACGAGCAGTACTTC. Encoded protein: CASGRDRSTYEQYF.

The chain employs TRBV15 and TRBJ2-7; TRBD2 matches at 12 bases. Germline CDR1 and CDR2: LNHNV and YYDKDF (reference sequence). This CDR3 comprises 15 residues. V dropped 2 bases and J dropped 4; count of bases not matched to a gene: 3. The CDR3 nucleotides are TGTGCCACCAGCAGATCTAGCGGGGGGGAGTACGAGCAGTACTTC. Translating gives CATSRSSGGEYEQYF. Supplemented by reference TRBV15 and TRBJ2-7, the full variable domain reads DAMVIQNPRYQVTQFGKPVTLSCSQTLNHNVMYWYQQKSSQAPKLLFHYYDKDFNNEADTPDNFQSRRPNTSFCFLDIRSPGLGDTAMYLCATSRSSGGEYEQYFGPGTRLTVT.

The chain carries TRBV6-2 or TRBV6-3 and TRBJ1-1; TRBD1 is a possible D gene (5 bases). Germline loops: CDR1 MNHEY, CDR2 SVGEGT. This CDR3 comprises 14 residues. The V and J ends lost 5 bases and 5 bases respectively, with 15 bases between them. The DNA of the CDR3 is TGTGCCAGCAGTCGTGGGGGGGAGGGAACTGAAGCTTTCTTT. Translating it yields CASSRGGEGTEAFF.

The chain recombines TRBV4-2 with TRBJ2-1; D is possibly TRBD2 (8 bases). Germline CDR1 LGHNA, CDR2 YNFKEQ. CDR3 length: 16 residues. With 4 bases removed from V and 6 bases from J, the gap between germline ends came to 19 bases. The DNA for the CDR3 is TGTGCCAGCAGCCCCGGGAGGGGGGCAGGGGGCAATGAGCAGTTCTTC. It encodes CASSPGRGAGGNEQFF.